The entry below gives a single TCR beta chain sequence along with its context. Its target is not known. Under the authors' procedure: Out-of-frame sequences were removed, leaving a few million distinct TCRbeta sequences. Only in-frame clones appear in the TCRdb table, and some are missing; sequencing was by immunoSEQ multiplex PCR. That table is the source of V, J and clone size, and D and trimming were worked out from the DNA. The table includes 38,000 or so clones, more than 75% detected once. This sample is drawn from a study of memory CD4+ T cells and cytomegalovirus serostatus. Broader study findings: The CMV-associated TCR signature appears largely within the CD4+ memory repertoire.

CDR3 length equals 17 residues. Germline values: CDR1 MNHEY, CDR2 SMNVEV (reference sequence). V was shortened by 8 bases and J by 1 base, with 22 bases between the two germline ends. Single viable CD3+CD4+CD8-CD45RO+ cells were sorted as the memory CD4+ T cells. The chain recombines TRBV27 with TRBJ2-3; no firm D call. The clonotype originates from an adult in good health and CMV-seronegative. Sequencing input: memory CD4+ T cells from blood. The CDR3 coding sequence is TGTGCCAGCCTCCCTCGGCACGGCCGGGCCCGCACAGATACGCAGTATTTT. It encodes CASLPRHGRARTDTQYF.